This TCR beta chain was sequenced for a study of identical twins. Study-wide points: It was possible that invariant MAIT and iNKT cells partly confounded the zero-insertion analyses. Abundant beta clonotypes from cord blood bore fewer insertions; memory repertoires lacked this pattern.

Template switching added a universal primer site; cDNA carried unique molecular identifiers. TCRdb reprocessed the 5' RACE reads with MiXCR, giving one entry per CDR3 protein. The repertoire holds a few hundred thousand distinct CDR3 sequences, around 8% seen once, with 2.5% to 3.5% in the top ten. The CDR3 spans 20 residues. Trimming removed 2 bases at V and 0 bases at J, with 23 bases between. Per the germline V gene, CDR1 is SGHAT and CDR2 is FQNNGV. Comment on this clonotype: What it recognizes is unknown.

These sequences were also reported in another study, on yellow fever vaccine responses in identical twins. That study reports: Reportedly, the T cell response mounted by twins to vaccine seemed partly convergent, partly personalized.

The sequence was collected from a woman between 18 and 30 years old in good health. The chain combines TRBV11-2 with TRBJ2-1, with a weak D call TRBD2 (6 bases). The sequencing input was CD8+ T cells sorted from blood. CDR3 protein: CASSLNRRLGGASSYNEQFF. The CDR3 coding sequence is TGTGCCAGCAGCTTAAACCGAAGACTAGGCGGGGCGAGCTCCTACAATGAGCAGTTCTTC.